This T cell receptor (beta chain) was recorded in a study of T-cell reconstitution after alpha-beta-depleted transplantation in children. Unique molecular identifiers featured in how the TCRbeta library was prepared. TCRdb passed the PCR reads through MiXCR, listing each CDR3 protein once. The data show more than 300,000 distinct CDR3 sequences, roughly 17% seen once. The CDR3 has 15 residues. CDR1 is SGHRS and CDR2 is YFSETQ in the germline V gene. V was shortened by 0 bases and J by 3 bases, with 10 bases between the two germline ends. This chain links TRBV5-1 with TRBJ2-1; the D gene is possibly TRBD2 (5 bases). The sample consisted of PBMCs, mostly from graft donor cells, taken 360 days after TCRalphabeta/CD19-depleted stem cell transplant. The TCR sequence derives from a male patient aged 2 to 10 who had a stem cell transplant for acute lymphoblastic leukemia, so the T cells may come from the graft donor. CDR3 in amino acids: CASSLGTSNYNEQFF. The CDR3 DNA reads TGCGCCAGCAGCTTGGGGACTTCTAACTACAATGAGCAGTTCTTC.